A single sample gave rise to the 12 T cell receptor beta chains below, sequenced in a study of blood T cells in healthy people across ages. Then a second PCR, running about 6 to 12 cycles, was carried out with a sample-barcoded 5' primer and a J-beta primer mix. TCRdb recomputed calls from the 5' RACE reads with MiXCR, one row per CDR3 protein. The data show about 1,400,000 distinct CDR3 sequences, roughly 59% seen once. The material sequenced was blood. Every receptor here comes from a man between 18 and 29 years old in good health.

The chain uses TRBV7-2 and TRBJ1-6; D remains ambiguous. Germline V lookup: CDR1 SGHTA, CDR2 FQGNSA. CDR3 length: 15 residues. V shed 3 bases and J shed 8 bases, with 14 bases lying between them. This CDR3 is CASSLTPLPHSPLHF. The DNA for the CDR3 is TGTGCCAGCAGCTTGACACCTCTTCCGCATTCACCCCTCCACTTT.

This rearrangement joins TRBV20-1 to TRBJ2-1; the match to TRBD2 covers 10 bases. With V trimmed by 0 bases and J by 3 bases, 2 bases remained unmatched. Germline assignment: CDR1 DFQATT and CDR2 SNEGSKA (reference sequence). This CDR3 has 15 amino acids. The CDR3 protein is CSARDTSGNYNEQFF. DNA of the CDR3: TGCAGTGCTAGAGATACTAGCGGGAACTACAATGAGCAGTTCTTC.

The CDR3 region has the DNA TGCGCCAGCAGCGTGTTGGGCAGACAAGAGACCCAGTACTTC. Encoded protein: CASSVLGRQETQYF. The genes are TRBV5-1 and TRBJ2-4; D call uncertain. Judging by the DNA end, TRBJ2-5 fits better; the J call may be wrong. The germline V gene encodes CDR1 SGHRS and CDR2 YFSETQ. The CDR3 is made up of 14 amino acids.

This rearrangement joins TRBV29-1 to TRBJ1-2, with D unresolved. The CDR3 contains 12 residues. Per the germline V gene, CDR1 is SQVTM and CDR2 is ANQGSEA. V was cut by 4 bases and J by 3 bases, with 9 bases left in between. In nucleotides, the CDR3 is TGCAGCGTTGCCTGCTTCGACTATGGCTACACCTTC. Protein: CSVACFDYGYTF.

This sequence joins TRBV6-5 and TRBJ2-1, with a weak D call TRBD2 (6 bases). V was pared by 6 bases and J by 6 bases, with 12 bases between. The length of the CDR3 is 13 residues. From germline, CDR1 is MNHEY and CDR2 SVGAGI. The CDR3 sequence is CASREGNSNEQFF. CDR3 DNA sequence: TGTGCCAGCAGGGAGGGAAACAGCAATGAGCAGTTCTTC.

This clonotype was recorded at least ten times. J is TRBJ2-6 and V is TRBV4-3, with TRBD1 matching 8 bases. V was clipped by 5 bases and J by 3 bases; unmatched bases: 6. The CDR3 extends over 16 amino acids. CDR1 LGHNA and CDR2 YSLEER come from the germline V gene. The CDR3 loop reads CASSNGQGGGANVLTF. The DNA for the CDR3 is TGCGCCAGCAGCAACGGACAGGGTGGTGGGGCCAACGTCCTGACTTTC.

V and J are TRBV6-2 or TRBV6-3 and TRBJ1-2; 7 nucleotides line up with TRBD1. V gave up 6 bases and J gave up 5 bases; unmatched junction bases: 6. Germline values: CDR1 MNHEY, CDR2 SVGEGT. This CDR3 is 13 amino acids long. CDR3 nucleotides: TGTGCCAGCAGCCACCGACAGGGATATGGCTACACCTTC. It is translated as CASSHRQGYGYTF.

The chain employs TRBV4-2 and TRBJ1-5; maybe TRBD1 (6 bases). The germline V and J ends were trimmed by 3 bases and 0 bases, with 15 bases remaining between them. The germline V gene has CDR1 LGHNA and CDR2 YNFKEQ. This CDR3 contains 17 residues. This chain's CDR3 is CASSQLEGGYSNQPQHF. The CDR3 coding sequence is TGTGCCAGCAGCCAGCTGGAGGGGGGATATAGCAATCAGCCCCAGCATTTT.

The V call is TRBV29-1, the J call TRBJ2-5, with D hard to call. This CDR3 spans 13 amino acids. V was trimmed by 5 bases and J by 1 base, leaving 11 bases between them. The germline CDR1 and CDR2 sequences are SQVTM and ANQGSEA. The CDR3 region is CSVRGRAQETQYF. CDR3 in DNA: TGCAGCGTTCGTGGCAGAGCCCAAGAGACCCAGTACTTC.

This clonotype appeared many times. The chain uses TRBV7-9 and TRBJ2-7; possibly TRBD2 for D (6 bases). The CDR3 runs to 12 residues. Germline V gene data show CDR1 as SEHNR and CDR2 as FQNEAQ (reference sequence). V was shortened by 5 bases and J by 2 bases, with 7 bases between the two germline ends. This chain's CDR3 is CASSGGAYEQYF. The DNA of the CDR3 is TGTGCCAGCAGCGGAGGGGCCTACGAGCAGTACTTC.

The V gene is TRBV11-2, the J gene TRBJ1-2; 7 positions agree with TRBD1. The V and J ends lost 5 bases and 6 bases, in that order; junction bases with no gene match: 6. The germline V gene has CDR1 SGHAT and CDR2 FQNNGV. The CDR3 totals 13 residues. The CDR3 loop reads CASSVGQANGYTF. CDR3 nucleotide sequence: TGTGCCAGCAGCGTAGGACAGGCGAATGGCTACACCTTC.

The chain combines TRBV4-1 with TRBJ2-1; a possible D gene is TRBD1 (6 bases). The ends were cut back, 4 bases at V and 2 bases at J, with 12 bases in the middle. The CDR3 runs 15 residues. Germline V gives CDR1 MGHRA, CDR2 YSYEKL. The CDR3 nucleotides read TGCGCCAGCAGCCGTGGACAGCCTACCTACAATGAGCAGTTCTTC. The encoded protein is CASSRGQPTYNEQFF.